These T cell receptor beta chains were read from a single sample in a study of blood T cell repertoires in COVID-19. Measured with immunoSEQ multiplex PCR; TCRdb has only the in-frame clones, and not every one. This table has around 220,000 clones, about 90% appearing once. The sequenced sample was PBMCs or T cells enriched from blood (not recorded which). The source of these receptors is a woman aged 50 to 65 with acute COVID-19. Both conserved end residues are part of each CDR3.

j_call: TRBJ2-7
v_call: TRBV30
cdr3_aa: CALDRGVREQYF

j_call: TRBJ1-4
v_call: TRBV13
cdr3_aa: CASSLGHPQLEKLFF

j_call: TRBJ1-3
v_call: TRBV2
cdr3_aa: CASSPRGSGNTIYF

j_call: TRBJ2-1
v_call: TRBV7-3
cdr3_aa: CASSPQSSDEQFF

j_call: TRBJ2-7
v_call: TRBV28
cdr3_aa: CASSLYRDTSYEQYF

j_call: TRBJ1-1
v_call: TRBV3-1/TRBV3-2
cdr3_aa: CASSQDEARGAFF

j_call: TRBJ2-5
v_call: TRBV27
cdr3_aa: CASSLVLAGGPETQYF

j_call: TRBJ1-1
v_call: TRBV28
cdr3_aa: CASSSWTGLTFF

j_call: TRBJ1-6
v_call: TRBV14
cdr3_aa: CASSQRNRENSYNSPLHF

j_call: TRBJ1-2
v_call: TRBV19
cdr3_aa: CAITDRNYGYTF

j_call: TRBJ2-5
v_call: TRBV28
cdr3_aa: CASSLAGIETQYF

j_call: TRBJ2-3
v_call: TRBV13
cdr3_aa: CASSLSYTDTQYF

j_call: TRBJ1-5
v_call: TRBV19
cdr3_aa: CASSMRVGDRPNQPQHF

j_call: TRBJ2-5
v_call: TRBV14
cdr3_aa: CASSQVSGARGTQYF

j_call: TRBJ2-1
v_call: TRBV18
cdr3_aa: CASSGGGARNEQFF

j_call: TRBJ1-1
v_call: TRBV3-1/TRBV3-2
cdr3_aa: CASGGDRANTEAFF

j_call: TRBJ2-7
v_call: TRBV6-5
cdr3_aa: CASSRGLAGDEQYF

j_call: TRBJ1-2
v_call: TRBV5-1
cdr3_aa: CASSRDGVEAYGYTF

j_call: TRBJ2-7
v_call: TRBV10-3
cdr3_aa: CATGGEGGSYEQYF

j_call: TRBJ2-1
v_call: TRBV2
cdr3_aa: CASSEYQLVALYQDEQFF

j_call: TRBJ2-5
v_call: TRBV25-1
cdr3_aa: CASGGYRGRETQYF

j_call: TRBJ2-1
v_call: TRBV30
cdr3_aa: CAWSGTSGSNEQFF

j_call: TRBJ2-7
v_call: TRBV24-1
cdr3_aa: CATSDQGRGTYEQYF

j_call: TRBJ2-1
v_call: TRBV2
cdr3_aa: CASSGSSSRDEQFF

j_call: TRBJ1-1
v_call: TRBV11-1
cdr3_aa: CASGQGMNTEAFF

j_call: TRBJ2-1
v_call: TRBV5-1
cdr3_aa: CASSKGQGGYNEQFF

j_call: TRBJ1-5
v_call: TRBV23-1
cdr3_aa: CASSPTRGEVGTGGNQPQHF

j_call: TRBJ1-1
v_call: TRBV27
cdr3_aa: CASSNRDRGTEAFF

j_call: TRBJ2-7
v_call: TRBV28
cdr3_aa: CASSSFGQGSDEQYF

j_call: TRBJ2-5
v_call: TRBV6-5
cdr3_aa: CASSPLAGKETQYF

j_call: TRBJ2-7
v_call: TRBV15
cdr3_aa: CATSTDEEMQGFWYEQYF

j_call: TRBJ2-3
v_call: TRBV29-1
cdr3_aa: CSVGAGGTDTQYF

j_call: TRBJ2-5
v_call: TRBV27
cdr3_aa: CASSYRSRGETQYF

j_call: TRBJ2-3
v_call: TRBV3-1/TRBV3-2
cdr3_aa: CASSLQRAVTDTQYF

j_call: TRBJ2-7
v_call: TRBV6-5
cdr3_aa: CASSYGSVNYEQYF

j_call: TRBJ1-1
v_call: TRBV7-9
cdr3_aa: CASSLNTGGTEAFF

j_call: TRBJ2-1
v_call: TRBV18
cdr3_aa: CASSPVIYNEQFF

j_call: TRBJ2-3
v_call: TRBV5-1
cdr3_aa: CASSNDGVRTDTQYF

j_call: TRBJ2-1
v_call: TRBV3-1/TRBV3-2
cdr3_aa: CASSFPSRGQGVGEQFF

j_call: TRBJ2-2
v_call: TRBV10-3
cdr3_aa: CAISERWGQGALYTGELFF

j_call: TRBJ2-7
v_call: TRBV6-6
cdr3_aa: CASSGTGNDYEQYF

j_call: TRBJ2-1
v_call: TRBV12-3/TRBV12-4
cdr3_aa: CASTTESYNEQFF

j_call: TRBJ1-2
v_call: TRBV28
cdr3_aa: CASSFSRGKSYGYTF

j_call: TRBJ1-3
v_call: TRBV28
cdr3_aa: CASRDRGLKTIYF

j_call: TRBJ2-2
v_call: TRBV5-1
cdr3_aa: CASSLVVDTGELFF

j_call: TRBJ1-1
v_call: TRBV5-1
cdr3_aa: CASSLELLKNTEAFF

j_call: TRBJ1-4
v_call: TRBV27
cdr3_aa: CASRPQGLGNEKLFF

j_call: TRBJ1-2
v_call: TRBV14
cdr3_aa: CASSHLRGSLNYGYTF

j_call: TRBJ1-1
v_call: TRBV10-3
cdr3_aa: CAMNTPGQGVYETFF

j_call: TRBJ2-1
v_call: TRBV10-2
cdr3_aa: CASSLDRDEQFF

j_call: TRBJ1-5
v_call: TRBV2
cdr3_aa: CASSVGQGEWKPQHF

j_call: TRBJ2-7
v_call: TRBV18
cdr3_aa: CASSGGQPGSYEQYF

j_call: TRBJ1-6
v_call: TRBV11-3
cdr3_aa: CASSLDLTSGDTYNSPLHF

j_call: TRBJ2-2
v_call: TRBV7-3
cdr3_aa: CASSFAGPGELFF